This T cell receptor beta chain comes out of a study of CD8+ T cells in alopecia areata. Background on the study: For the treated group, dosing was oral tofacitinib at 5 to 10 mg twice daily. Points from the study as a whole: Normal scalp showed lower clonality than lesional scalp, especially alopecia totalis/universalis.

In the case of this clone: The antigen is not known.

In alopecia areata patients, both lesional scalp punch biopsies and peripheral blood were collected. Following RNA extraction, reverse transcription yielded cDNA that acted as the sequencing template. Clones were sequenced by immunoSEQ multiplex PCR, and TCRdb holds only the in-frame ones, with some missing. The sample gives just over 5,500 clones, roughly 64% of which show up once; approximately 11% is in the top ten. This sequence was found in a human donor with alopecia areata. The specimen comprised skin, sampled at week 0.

The CDR3 sequence: CASSFETVTSTDTQYF. CDR3 bases: TGTGCCAGCAGCTTTGAAACAGTCACTAGCACAGATACGCAGTATTTT. The V gene is TRBV12-1, the J gene TRBJ2-3; TRBD1 is taken as the D call from the table, unchecked against the DNA. TRBV12-1 is recorded as a pseudogene. The CDR3 has 16 amino acids.